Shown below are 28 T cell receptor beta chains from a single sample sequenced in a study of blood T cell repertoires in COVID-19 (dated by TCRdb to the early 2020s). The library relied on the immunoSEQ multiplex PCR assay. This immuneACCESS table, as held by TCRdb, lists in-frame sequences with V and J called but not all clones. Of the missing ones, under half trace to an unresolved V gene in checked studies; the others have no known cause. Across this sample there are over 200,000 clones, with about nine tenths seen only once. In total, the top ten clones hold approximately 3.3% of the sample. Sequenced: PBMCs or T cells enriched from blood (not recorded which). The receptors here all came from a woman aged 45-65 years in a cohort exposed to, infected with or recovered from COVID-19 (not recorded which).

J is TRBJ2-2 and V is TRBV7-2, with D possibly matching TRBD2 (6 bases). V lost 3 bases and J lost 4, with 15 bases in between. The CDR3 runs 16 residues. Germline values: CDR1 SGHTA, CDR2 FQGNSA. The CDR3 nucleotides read TGTGCCAGCAGCTTCTACGGGGGATTGAGCACCGGGGAGCTGTTTTTT. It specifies CASSFYGGLSTGELFF.

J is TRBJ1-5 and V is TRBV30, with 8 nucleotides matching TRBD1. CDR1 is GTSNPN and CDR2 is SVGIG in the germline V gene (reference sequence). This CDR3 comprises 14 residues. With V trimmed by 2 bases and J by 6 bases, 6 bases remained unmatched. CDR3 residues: CAWSRQGAGQPQHF. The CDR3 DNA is TGTGCCTGGAGTCGTCAGGGGGCGGGTCAGCCCCAGCATTTT. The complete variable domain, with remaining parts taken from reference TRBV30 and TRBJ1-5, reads SQTIHQWPATLVQPVGSPLSLECTVEGTSNPNLYWYRQAAGRGLQLLFYSVGIGQISSEVPQNLSASRPQDRQFILSSKKLLLSDSGFYLCAWSRQGAGQPQHFGDGTRLSIL.

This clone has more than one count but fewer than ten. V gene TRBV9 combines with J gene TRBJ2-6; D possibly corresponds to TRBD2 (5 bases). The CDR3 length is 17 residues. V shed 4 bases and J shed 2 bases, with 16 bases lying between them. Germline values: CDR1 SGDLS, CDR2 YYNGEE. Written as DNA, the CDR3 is TGTGCCAGCAGCCTCCGGTTGACCGGGACTGGGGCCAACGTCCTGACTTTC. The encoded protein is CASSLRLTGTGANVLTF.

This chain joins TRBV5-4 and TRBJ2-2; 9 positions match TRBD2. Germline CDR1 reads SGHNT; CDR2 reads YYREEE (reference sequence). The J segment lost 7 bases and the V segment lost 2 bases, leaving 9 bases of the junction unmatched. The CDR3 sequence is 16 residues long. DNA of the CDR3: TGTGCCAGCAGCTTAGAATCCGGCGGGGGGGTCGGGGAGCTGTTTTTT. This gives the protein CASSLESGGGVGELFF.

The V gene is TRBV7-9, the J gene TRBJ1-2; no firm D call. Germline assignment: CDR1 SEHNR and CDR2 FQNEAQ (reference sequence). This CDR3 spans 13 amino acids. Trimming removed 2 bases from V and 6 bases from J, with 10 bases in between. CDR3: CASSLTTIHGYTF. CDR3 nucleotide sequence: TGTGCCAGCAGCTTAACGACTATCCATGGCTACACCTTC.

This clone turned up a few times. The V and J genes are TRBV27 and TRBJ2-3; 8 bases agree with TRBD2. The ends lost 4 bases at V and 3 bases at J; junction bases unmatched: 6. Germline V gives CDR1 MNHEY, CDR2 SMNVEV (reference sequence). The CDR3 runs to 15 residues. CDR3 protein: CASSSPGGPTDTQYF. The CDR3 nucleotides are TGTGCCAGCAGTTCCCCGGGGGGGCCGACAGATACGCAGTATTTT.

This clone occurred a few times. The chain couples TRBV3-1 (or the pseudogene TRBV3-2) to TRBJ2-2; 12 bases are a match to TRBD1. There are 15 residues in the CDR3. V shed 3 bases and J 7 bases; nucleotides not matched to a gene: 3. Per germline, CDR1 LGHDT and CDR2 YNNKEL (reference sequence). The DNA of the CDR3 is TGTGCCAGCAGCCAGGGACAGGGGGCGAGCGGGGAGCTGTTTTTT. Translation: CASSQGQGASGELFF.

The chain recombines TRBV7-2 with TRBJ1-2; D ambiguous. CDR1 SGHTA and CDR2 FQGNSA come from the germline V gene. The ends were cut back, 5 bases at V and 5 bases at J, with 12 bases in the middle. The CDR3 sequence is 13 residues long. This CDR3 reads CASSINTYYGYTF. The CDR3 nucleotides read TGTGCCAGCAGCATAAACACGTATTATGGCTACACCTTC.

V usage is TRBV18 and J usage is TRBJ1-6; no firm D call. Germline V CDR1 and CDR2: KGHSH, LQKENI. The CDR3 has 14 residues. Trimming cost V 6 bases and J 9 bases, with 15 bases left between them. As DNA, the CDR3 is TGTGCCAGCTCCCTAGGTGGGGAGGGTTCACCCCTCCACTTT. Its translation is CASSLGGEGSPLHF.

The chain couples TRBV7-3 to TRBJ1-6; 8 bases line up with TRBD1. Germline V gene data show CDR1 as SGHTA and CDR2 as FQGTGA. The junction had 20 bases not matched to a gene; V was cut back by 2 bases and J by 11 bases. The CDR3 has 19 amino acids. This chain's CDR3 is CASSLLPTGTGLGGTPLHF. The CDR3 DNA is TGTGCCAGCAGCTTACTGCCGACCGGGACAGGTTTGGGGGGTACACCCCTCCACTTT.

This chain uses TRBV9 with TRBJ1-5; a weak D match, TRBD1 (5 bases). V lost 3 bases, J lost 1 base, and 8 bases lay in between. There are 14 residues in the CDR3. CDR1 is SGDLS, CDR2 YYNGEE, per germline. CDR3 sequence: CASSGGRSNQPQHF. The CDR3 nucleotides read TGTGCCAGCAGCGGGGGCCGGAGCAATCAGCCCCAGCATTTT.

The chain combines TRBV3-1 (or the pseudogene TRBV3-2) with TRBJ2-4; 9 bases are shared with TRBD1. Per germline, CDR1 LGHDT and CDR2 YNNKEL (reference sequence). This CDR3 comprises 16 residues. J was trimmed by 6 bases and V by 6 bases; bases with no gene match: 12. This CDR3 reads CASRQTGGRWRNIQYF. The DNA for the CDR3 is TGTGCCAGCAGACAAACAGGGGGCCGTTGGAGAAACATTCAGTACTTC.

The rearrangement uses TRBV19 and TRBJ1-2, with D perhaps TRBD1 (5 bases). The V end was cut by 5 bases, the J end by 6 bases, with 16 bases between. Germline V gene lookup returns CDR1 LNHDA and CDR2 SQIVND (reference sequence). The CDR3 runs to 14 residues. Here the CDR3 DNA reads TGTGCCAGTAGTTTTCCGCTTGGGGCTAATGGCTACACCTTC. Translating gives CASSFPLGANGYTF.

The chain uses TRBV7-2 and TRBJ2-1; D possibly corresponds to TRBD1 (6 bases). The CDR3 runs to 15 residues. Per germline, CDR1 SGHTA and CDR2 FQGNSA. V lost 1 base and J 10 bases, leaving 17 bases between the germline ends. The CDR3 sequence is CASSLEGTRHLEQFF. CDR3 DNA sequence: TGTGCCAGCAGCTTAGAAGGGACAAGACACCTCGAGCAGTTCTTC.

The CDR3 sequence: CANQGDTGELFF. The CDR3, as DNA: TGTGCCAACCAGGGGGACACCGGGGAGCTGTTTTTT. The chain uses TRBV12-3 or TRBV12-4 and TRBJ2-2, with 7 bases that match TRBD1. With 10 bases clipped from V and 3 bases from J, the junction kept 2 bases outside the gene matches. The CDR3 extends over 12 amino acids.

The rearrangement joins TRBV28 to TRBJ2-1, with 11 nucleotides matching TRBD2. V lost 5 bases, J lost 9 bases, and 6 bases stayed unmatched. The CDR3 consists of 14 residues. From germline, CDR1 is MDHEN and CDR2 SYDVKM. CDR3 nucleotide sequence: TGTGCCAGCAGTCCATCTAGCGGGGGGCTTGAGCAGTTCTTC. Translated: CASSPSSGGLEQFF.

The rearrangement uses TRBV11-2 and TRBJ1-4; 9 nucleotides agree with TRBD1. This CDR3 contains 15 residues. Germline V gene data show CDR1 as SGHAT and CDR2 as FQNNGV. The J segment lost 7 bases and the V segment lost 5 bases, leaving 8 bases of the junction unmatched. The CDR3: CASSGGTGFGEKLFF. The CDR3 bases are TGTGCCAGCAGCGGCGGGACAGGGTTCGGTGAAAAACTGTTTTTT.

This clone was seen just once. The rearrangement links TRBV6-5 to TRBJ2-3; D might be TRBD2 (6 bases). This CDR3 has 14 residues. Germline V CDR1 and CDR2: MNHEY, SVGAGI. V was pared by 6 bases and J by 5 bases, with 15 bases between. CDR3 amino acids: CASRLVAGRDTQYF. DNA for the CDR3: TGTGCCAGCAGGCTTGTGGCGGGGCGAGATACGCAGTATTTT.

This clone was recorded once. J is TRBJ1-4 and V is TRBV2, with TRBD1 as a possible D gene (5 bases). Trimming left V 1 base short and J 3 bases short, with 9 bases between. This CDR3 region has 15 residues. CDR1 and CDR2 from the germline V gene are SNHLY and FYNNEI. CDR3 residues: CASSEGGVSNEKLFF. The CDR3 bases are TGTGCCAGCAGTGAAGGGGGGGTCTCTAATGAAAAACTGTTTTTT.

CDR3 sequence (DNA): TGTGCCAGCAGTCGCGGACAGAGCTATGGCTACACCTTC. This encodes CASSRGQSYGYTF. The rearrangement joins TRBV5-6 to TRBJ1-2; D may be TRBD1 (6 bases). The ends were cut back, 5 bases at V and 4 bases at J, with 12 bases in the middle. CDR1 and CDR2 from the germline V gene are SGHDT and YYEEEE. The CDR3 covers 13 residues.

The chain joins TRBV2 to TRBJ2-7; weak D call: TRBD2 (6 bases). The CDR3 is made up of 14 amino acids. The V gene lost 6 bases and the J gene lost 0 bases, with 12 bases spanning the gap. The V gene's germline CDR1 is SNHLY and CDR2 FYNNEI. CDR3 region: CASREYGSSYEQYF. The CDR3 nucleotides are TGTGCCAGCAGAGAATACGGGAGCTCCTACGAGCAGTACTTC.

CDR3 loop: CASSLPTAGGRGEQFF. CDR3 nucleotides: TGCGCCAGCAGCTTACCCACGGCGGGGGGGCGGGGCGAGCAGTTCTTC. The rearrangement links TRBV5-1 to TRBJ2-1; 9 positions agree with TRBD2. The J segment lost 10 bases and the V segment lost 2 bases, leaving 13 bases of the junction unmatched. The CDR3 has 16 residues. From germline, CDR1 is SGHRS and CDR2 YFSETQ.

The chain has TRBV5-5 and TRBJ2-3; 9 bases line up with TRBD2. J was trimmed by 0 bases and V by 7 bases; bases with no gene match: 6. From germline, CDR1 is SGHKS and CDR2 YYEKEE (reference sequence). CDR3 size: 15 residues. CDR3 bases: TGTGCCAGCGCTTCGACTAGCGGAAGCACAGATACGCAGTATTTT. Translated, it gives CASASTSGSTDTQYF.

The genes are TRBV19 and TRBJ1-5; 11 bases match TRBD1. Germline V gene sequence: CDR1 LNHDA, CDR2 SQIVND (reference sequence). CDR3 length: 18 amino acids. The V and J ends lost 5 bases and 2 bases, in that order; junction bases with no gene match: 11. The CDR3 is CASSVGTGGNGGNQPQHF. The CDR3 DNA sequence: TGTGCCAGTAGTGTCGGGACAGGGGGTAATGGCGGCAATCAGCCCCAGCATTTT.

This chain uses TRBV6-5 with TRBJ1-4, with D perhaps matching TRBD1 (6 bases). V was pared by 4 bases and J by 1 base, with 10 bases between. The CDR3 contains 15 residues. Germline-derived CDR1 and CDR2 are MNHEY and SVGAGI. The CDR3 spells CASSSTGLTNEKLFF. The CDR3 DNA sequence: TGTGCCAGCAGTTCTACAGGGTTAACTAATGAAAAACTGTTTTTT.

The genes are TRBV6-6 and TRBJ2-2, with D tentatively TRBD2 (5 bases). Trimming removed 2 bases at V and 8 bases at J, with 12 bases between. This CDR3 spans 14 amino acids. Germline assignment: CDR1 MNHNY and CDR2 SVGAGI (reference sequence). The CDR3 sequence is CASSYTIGMGELFF. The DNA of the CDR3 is TGTGCCAGCAGTTACACGATCGGGATGGGGGAGCTGTTTTTT.

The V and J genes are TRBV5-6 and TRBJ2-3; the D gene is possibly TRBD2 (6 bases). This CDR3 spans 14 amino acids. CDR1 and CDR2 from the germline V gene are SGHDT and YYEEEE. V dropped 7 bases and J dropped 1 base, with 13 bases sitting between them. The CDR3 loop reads CASLLWGGTDTQYF. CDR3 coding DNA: TGTGCCAGCCTGTTGTGGGGGGGCACAGATACGCAGTATTTT. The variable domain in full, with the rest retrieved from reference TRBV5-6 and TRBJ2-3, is DAGVTQSPTHLIKTRGQQVTLRCSPKSGHDTVSWYQQALGQGPQFIFQYYEEEERQRGNFPDRFSGHQFPNYSSELNVNALLLGDSALYLCASLLWGGTDTQYFGPGTRLTVL.

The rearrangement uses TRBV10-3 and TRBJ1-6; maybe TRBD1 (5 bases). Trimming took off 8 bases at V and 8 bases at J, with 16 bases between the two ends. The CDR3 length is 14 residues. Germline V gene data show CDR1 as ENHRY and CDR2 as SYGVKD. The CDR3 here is CAIGGDAGYSPLHF. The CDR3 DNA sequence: TGTGCCATCGGGGGGGACGCCGGATATTCACCCCTCCACTTT.